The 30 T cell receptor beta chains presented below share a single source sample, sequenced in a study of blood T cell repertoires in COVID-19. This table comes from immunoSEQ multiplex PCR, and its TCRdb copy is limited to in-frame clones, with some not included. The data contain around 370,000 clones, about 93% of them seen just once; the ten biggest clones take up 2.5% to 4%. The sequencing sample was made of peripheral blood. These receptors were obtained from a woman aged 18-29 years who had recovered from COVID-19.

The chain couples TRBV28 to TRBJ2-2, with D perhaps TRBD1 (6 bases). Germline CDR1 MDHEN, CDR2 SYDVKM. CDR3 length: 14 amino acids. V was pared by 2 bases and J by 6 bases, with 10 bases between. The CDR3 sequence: CASSLLTGPGELFF. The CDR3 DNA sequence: TGTGCCAGCAGTTTACTTACAGGGCCCGGGGAGCTGTTTTTT.

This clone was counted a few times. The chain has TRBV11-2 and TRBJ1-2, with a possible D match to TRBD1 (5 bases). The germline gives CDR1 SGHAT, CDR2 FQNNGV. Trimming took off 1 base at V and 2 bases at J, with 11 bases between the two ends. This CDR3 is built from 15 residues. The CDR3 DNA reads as TGTGCCAGCAGCTTAGGGACGGAGGGGAACTATGGCTACACCTTC. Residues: CASSLGTEGNYGYTF.

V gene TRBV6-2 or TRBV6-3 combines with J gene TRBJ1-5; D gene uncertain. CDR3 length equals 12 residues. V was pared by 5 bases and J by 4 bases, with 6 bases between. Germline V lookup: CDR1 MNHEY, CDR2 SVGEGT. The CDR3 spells CASSRENQPQHF. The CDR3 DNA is TGTGCCAGCAGTCGCGAAAATCAGCCCCAGCATTTT.

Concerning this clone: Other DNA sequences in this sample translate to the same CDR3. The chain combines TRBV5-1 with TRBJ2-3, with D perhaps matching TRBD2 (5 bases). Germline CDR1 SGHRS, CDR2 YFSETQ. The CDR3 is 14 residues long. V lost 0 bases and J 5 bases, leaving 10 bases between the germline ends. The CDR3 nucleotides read TGCGCCAGCAGCTTGGGAAGCGGTAGAGATACGCAGTATTTT. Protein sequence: CASSLGSGRDTQYF. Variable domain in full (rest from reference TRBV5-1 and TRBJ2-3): KAGVTQTPRYLIKTRGQQVTLSCSPISGHRSVSWYQQTPGQGLQFLFEYFSETQRNKGNFPGRFSGRQFSNSRSEMNVSTLELGDSALYLCASSLGSGRDTQYFGPGTRLTVL.

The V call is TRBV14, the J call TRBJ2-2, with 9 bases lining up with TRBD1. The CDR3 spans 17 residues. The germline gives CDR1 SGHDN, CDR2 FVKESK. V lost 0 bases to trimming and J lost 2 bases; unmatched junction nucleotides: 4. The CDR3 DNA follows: TGTGCCAGCAGCCAAGAAAACAGGGGGCTTAACACCGGGGAGCTGTTTTTT. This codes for CASSQENRGLNTGELFF.

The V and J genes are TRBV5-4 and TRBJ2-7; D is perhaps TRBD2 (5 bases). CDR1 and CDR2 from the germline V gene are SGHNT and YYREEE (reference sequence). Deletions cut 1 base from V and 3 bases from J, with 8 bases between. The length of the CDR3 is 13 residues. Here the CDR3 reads CASSLKGGYEQYV. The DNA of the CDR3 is TGTGCCAGCAGCTTGAAAGGAGGCTACGAGCAGTACGTC.

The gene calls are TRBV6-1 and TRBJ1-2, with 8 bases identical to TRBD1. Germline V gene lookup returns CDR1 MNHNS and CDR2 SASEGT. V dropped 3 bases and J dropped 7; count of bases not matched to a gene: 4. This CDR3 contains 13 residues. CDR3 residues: CASSETGAGGYTF. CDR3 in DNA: TGTGCCAGCAGTGAGACAGGGGCAGGTGGCTACACCTTC.

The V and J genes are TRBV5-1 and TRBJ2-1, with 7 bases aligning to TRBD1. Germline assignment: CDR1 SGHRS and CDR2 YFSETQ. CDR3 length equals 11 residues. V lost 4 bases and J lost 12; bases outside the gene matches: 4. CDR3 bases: TGCGCCAGCAGCGAGGGACAGACGCAGTTCTTC. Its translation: CASSEGQTQFF.

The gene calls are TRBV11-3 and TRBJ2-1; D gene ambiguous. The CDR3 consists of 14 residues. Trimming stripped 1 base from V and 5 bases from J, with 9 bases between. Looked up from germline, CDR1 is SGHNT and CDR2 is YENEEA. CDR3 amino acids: CASSLVLANNEQFF. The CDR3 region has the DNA TGTGCCAGCAGCTTAGTTTTGGCCAACAATGAGCAGTTCTTC. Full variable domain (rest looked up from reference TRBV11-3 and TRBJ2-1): EAGVVQSPRYKIIEKKQPVAFWCNPISGHNTLYWYLQNLGQGPELLIRYENEEAVDDSQLPKDRFSAERLKGVDSTLKIQPAELGDSAVYLCASSLVLANNEQFFGPGTRLTVL.

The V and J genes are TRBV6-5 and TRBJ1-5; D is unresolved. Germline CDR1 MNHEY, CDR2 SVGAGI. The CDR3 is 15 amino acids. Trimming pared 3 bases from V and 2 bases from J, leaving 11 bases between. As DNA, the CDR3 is TGTGCCAGCAGTTATCTCAGGTCGGGCAATCAGCCCCAGCATTTT. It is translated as CASSYLRSGNQPQHF.

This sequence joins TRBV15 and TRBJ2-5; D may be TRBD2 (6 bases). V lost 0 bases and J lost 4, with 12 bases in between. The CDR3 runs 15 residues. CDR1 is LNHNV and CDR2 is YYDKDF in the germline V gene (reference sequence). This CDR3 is CATSRDGAGRETQYF. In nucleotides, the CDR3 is TGTGCCACCAGCAGAGATGGGGCGGGAAGAGAGACCCAGTACTTC.

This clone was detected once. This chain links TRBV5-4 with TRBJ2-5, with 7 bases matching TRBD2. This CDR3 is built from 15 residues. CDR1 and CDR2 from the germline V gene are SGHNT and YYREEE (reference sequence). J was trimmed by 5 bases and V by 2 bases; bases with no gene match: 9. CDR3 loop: CASSFFSRGDETQYF. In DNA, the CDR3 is TGTGCCAGCAGCTTTTTTTCCCGGGGGGATGAGACCCAGTACTTC.

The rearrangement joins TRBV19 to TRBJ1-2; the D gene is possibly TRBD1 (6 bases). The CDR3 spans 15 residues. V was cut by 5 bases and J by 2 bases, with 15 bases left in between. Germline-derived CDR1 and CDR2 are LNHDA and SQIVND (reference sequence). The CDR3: CASSPIITGNYGYTF. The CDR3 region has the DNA TGTGCCAGTAGTCCAATAATAACAGGGAACTATGGCTACACCTTC.

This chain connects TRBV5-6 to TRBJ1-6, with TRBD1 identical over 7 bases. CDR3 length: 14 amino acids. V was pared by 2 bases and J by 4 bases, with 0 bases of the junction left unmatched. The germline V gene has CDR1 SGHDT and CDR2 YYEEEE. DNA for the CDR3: TGTGCCAGCAGCTTACAGGGGTATAATTCACCCCTCCACTTT. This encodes CASSLQGYNSPLHF. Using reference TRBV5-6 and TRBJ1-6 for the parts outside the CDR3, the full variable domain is DAGVTQSPTHLIKTRGQQVTLRCSPKSGHDTVSWYQQALGQGPQFIFQYYEEEERQRGNFPDRFSGHQFPNYSSELNVNALLLGDSALYLCASSLQGYNSPLHFGNGTRLTVT.

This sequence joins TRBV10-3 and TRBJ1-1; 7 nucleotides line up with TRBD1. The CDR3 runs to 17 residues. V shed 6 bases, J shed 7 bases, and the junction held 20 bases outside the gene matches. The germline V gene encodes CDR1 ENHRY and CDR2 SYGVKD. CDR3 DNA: TGTGCCATCAGAGGGTCGCGTGGGGAGACAGGGCAGGATGAAGCTTTCTTT. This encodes CAIRGSRGETGQDEAFF.

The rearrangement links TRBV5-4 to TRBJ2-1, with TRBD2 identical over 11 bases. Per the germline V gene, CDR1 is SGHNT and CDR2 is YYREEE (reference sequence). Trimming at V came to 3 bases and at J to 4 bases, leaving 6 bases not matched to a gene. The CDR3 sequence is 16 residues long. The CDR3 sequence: CASSSGGLAVYNEQFF. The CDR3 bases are TGTGCCAGCAGCTCGGGGGGACTAGCGGTTTACAATGAGCAGTTCTTC.

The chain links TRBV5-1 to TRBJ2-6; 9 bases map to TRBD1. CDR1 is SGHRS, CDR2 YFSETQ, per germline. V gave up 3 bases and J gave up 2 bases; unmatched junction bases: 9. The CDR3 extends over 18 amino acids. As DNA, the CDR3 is TGCGCCAGCAGCTCGGAAATGGGACAGGGAGCTGGGGCCAACGTCCTGACTTTC. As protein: CASSSEMGQGAGANVLTF.

Here the CDR3 DNA reads TGTGCCAGCAGTGAACCGGGACACATCTACGAGCAGTACGTC. Translating gives CASSEPGHIYEQYV. The genes are TRBV2 and TRBJ2-7; a weak D match, TRBD1 (6 bases). Germline CDR1 SNHLY, CDR2 FYNNEI. The V end was cut by 2 bases, the J end by 3 bases, with 11 bases between. The CDR3 is 14 residues long.

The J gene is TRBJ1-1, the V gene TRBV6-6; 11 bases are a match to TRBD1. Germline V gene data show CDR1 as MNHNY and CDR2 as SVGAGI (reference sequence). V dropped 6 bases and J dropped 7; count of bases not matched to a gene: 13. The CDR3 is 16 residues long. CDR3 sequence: CASRIGWTGGFGEAFF. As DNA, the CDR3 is TGTGCCAGCAGGATAGGATGGACAGGGGGCTTTGGTGAAGCTTTCTTT.

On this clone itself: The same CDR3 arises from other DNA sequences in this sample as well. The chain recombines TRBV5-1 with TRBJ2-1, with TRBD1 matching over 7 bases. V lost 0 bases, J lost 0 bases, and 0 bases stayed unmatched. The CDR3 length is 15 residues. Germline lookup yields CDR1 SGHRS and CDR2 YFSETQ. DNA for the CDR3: TGCGCCAGCAGCTTGGGGGACAGCTCCTACAATGAGCAGTTCTTC. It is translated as CASSLGDSSYNEQFF.

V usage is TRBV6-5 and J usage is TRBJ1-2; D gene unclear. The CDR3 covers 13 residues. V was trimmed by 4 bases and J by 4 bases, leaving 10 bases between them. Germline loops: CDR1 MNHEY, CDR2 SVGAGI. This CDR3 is CASSSRASYGYTF. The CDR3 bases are TGTGCCAGCAGTTCACGAGCATCCTATGGCTACACCTTC.

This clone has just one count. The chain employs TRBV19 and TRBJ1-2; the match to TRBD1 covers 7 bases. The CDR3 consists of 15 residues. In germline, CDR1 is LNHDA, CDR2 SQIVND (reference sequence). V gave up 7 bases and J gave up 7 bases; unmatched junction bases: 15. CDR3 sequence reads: CASNLVQGGSSGYTF. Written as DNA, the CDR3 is TGTGCCAGTAATCTTGTGCAGGGGGGATCGAGTGGCTACACCTTC.

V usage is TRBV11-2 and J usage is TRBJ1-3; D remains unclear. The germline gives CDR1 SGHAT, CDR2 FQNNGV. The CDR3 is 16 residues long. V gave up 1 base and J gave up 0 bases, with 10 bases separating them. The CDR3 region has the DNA TGTGCCAGCAGCTTAGCGGTTGTTAGCTCTGGAAACACCATATATTTT. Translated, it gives CASSLAVVSSGNTIYF. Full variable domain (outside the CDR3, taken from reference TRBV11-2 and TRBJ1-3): EAGVAQSPRYKIIEKRQSVAFWCNPISGHATLYWYQQILGQGPKLLIQFQNNGVVDDSQLPKDRFSAERLKGVDSTLKIQPAKLEDSAVYLCASSLAVVSSGNTIYFGEGSWLTVV.

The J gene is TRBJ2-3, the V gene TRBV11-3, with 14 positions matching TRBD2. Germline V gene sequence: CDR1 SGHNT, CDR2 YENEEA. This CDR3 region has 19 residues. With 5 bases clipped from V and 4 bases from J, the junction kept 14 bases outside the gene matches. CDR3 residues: CASSLRGTSGSMFSDTQYF. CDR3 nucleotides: TGTGCCAGCAGCCTCAGAGGGACTAGCGGGAGCATGTTTTCAGATACGCAGTATTTT. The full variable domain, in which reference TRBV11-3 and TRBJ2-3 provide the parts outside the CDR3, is EAGVVQSPRYKIIEKKQPVAFWCNPISGHNTLYWYLQNLGQGPELLIRYENEEAVDDSQLPKDRFSAERLKGVDSTLKIQPAELGDSAVYLCASSLRGTSGSMFSDTQYFGPGTRLTVL.

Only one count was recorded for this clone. This CDR3 reads CATSKGRDRGLGSDYGYTF. The DNA of the CDR3 is TGTGCCACCAGCAAAGGGAGGGACAGGGGACTAGGTTCGGACTATGGCTACACCTTC. The V gene is TRBV15, the J gene TRBJ1-2; 10 nucleotides align to TRBD1. Germline loops: CDR1 LNHNV, CDR2 YYDKDF (reference sequence). With 4 bases clipped from V and 3 bases from J, the junction kept 17 bases outside the gene matches. The length of the CDR3 is 19 residues. The full variable domain, completed using reference TRBV15 and TRBJ1-2, is DAMVIQNPRYQVTQFGKPVTLSCSQTLNHNVMYWYQQKSSQAPKLLFHYYDKDFNNEADTPDNFQSRRPNTSFCFLDIRSPGLGDTAMYLCATSKGRDRGLGSDYGYTFGSGTRLTVV.

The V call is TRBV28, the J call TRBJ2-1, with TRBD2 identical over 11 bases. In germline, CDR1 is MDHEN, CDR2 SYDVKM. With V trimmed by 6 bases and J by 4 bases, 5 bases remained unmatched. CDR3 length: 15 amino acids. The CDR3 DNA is TGTGCCAGCAGCTCCGGGACTAGCGGATACAATGAGCAGTTCTTC. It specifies CASSSGTSGYNEQFF.

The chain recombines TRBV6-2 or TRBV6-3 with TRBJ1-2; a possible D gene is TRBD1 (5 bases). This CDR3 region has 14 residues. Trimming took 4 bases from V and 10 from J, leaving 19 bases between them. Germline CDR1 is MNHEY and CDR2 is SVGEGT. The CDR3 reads CASSSITGASVYTF. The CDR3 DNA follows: TGTGCCAGCAGTTCGATTACAGGCGCCTCGGTCTACACCTTC.

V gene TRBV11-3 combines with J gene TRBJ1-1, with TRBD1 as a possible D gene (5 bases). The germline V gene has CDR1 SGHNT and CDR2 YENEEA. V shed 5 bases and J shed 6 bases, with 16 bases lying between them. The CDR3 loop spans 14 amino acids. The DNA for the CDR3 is TGTGCCAGCAGCCCAACCTCAGGGATGGCTGAAGCTTTCTTT. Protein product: CASSPTSGMAEAFF.

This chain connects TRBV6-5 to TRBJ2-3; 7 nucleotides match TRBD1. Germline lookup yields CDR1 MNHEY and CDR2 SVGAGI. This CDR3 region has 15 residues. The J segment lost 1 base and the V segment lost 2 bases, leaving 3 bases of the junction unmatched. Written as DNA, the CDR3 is TGTGCCAGCAGTTACAAGGGGGCGGGCACAGATACGCAGTATTTT. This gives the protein CASSYKGAGTDTQYF.

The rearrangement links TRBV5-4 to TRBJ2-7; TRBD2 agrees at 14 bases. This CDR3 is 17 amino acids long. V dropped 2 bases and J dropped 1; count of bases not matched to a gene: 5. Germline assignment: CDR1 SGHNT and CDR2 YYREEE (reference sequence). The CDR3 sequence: CASSLGLAGGRSYEQYV. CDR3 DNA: TGTGCCAGCAGCTTAGGACTAGCGGGAGGCAGGTCCTACGAGCAGTACGTC.